Below are 27 T cell receptor beta chains sequenced from a single sample in a study of blood T cells in healthy people across ages. The second PCR ran about 6 to 11 cycles with a sample-barcoded 5' primer and J-beta primers. TCRdb re-derived calls from the 5' RACE reads in MiXCR, one entry per CDR3 protein. The sample contains 700,000 or so distinct CDR3 sequences, approximately 40% of which appear only once. Sequencing was carried out using blood. The receptor set was obtained from a man older than 75 in good health.

This clonotype was seen more than once but under ten times. This sequence joins TRBV19 and TRBJ2-2; TRBD1 agrees at 9 bases. J lost 5 bases, V lost 6 bases, and 7 bases had no gene match. CDR1 is LNHDA, CDR2 SQIVND, per germline (reference sequence). This CDR3 has 15 amino acids. This chain's CDR3 is CASRPRQGGTGELFF. CDR3 DNA: TGTGCCAGTAGACCAAGACAGGGGGGAACCGGGGAGCTGTTTTTT.

Only a few counts were recorded for this clonotype. V usage is TRBV21-1 and J usage is TRBJ2-1; the table's D call TRBD2 went unverified against the DNA. TRBV21-1 is assigned pseudogene status. The CDR3 is made up of 16 amino acids. As DNA, the CDR3 is TGTGCCAGCAAGTCCCCTTCCTTTACAGGTGGCAATGAGCAGTTCTTC. It specifies CASKSPSFTGGNEQFF.

There are a few counts of this clonotype. The rearrangement uses TRBV20-1 and TRBJ2-7, with D perhaps TRBD2 (5 bases). Germline values: CDR1 DFQATT, CDR2 SNEGSKA (reference sequence). Trimming removed 5 bases at V and 0 bases at J, with 11 bases between. The CDR3 length is 13 residues. The CDR3 loop reads CSARTDFSYEQYF. The CDR3 DNA reads TGCAGTGCTCGCACGGACTTCTCCTACGAGCAGTACTTC.

This clonotype was seen a few times. The chain employs TRBV5-1 and TRBJ2-3; 8 bases agree with TRBD2. CDR1 SGHRS and CDR2 YFSETQ come from the germline V gene. Trimming removed 4 bases from V and 6 bases from J; junction bases left unmatched: 10. The CDR3 runs to 15 residues. The DNA for the CDR3 is TGCGCCAGCAGCACAACGGGAGGGCCGAGGGATACGCAGTATTTT. Translating it yields CASSTTGGPRDTQYF.

The chain recombines TRBV30 with TRBJ1-2, with a weak D call TRBD1 (6 bases). Trimming took 3 bases from V and 4 from J, leaving 12 bases between them. The germline V gene has CDR1 GTSNPN and CDR2 SVGIG (reference sequence). This CDR3 has 13 amino acids. The CDR3 DNA reads TGTGCCTGGAGAGCGGGGGCCCTCTATGGCTACACCTTC. It yields the protein CAWRAGALYGYTF.

This clonotype was counted ten times or more. The chain is built from TRBV28 and TRBJ2-4; D perhaps matches TRBD2 (5 bases). With 3 bases removed from V and 5 bases from J, the gap between germline ends came to 17 bases. The CDR3 spans 16 residues. CDR1 is MDHEN, CDR2 SYDVKM, per germline. In DNA form, the CDR3 reads TGTGCCAGCAGTTTTTTTTCGGGATCTCCGGAAAACATTCAGTACTTC. Amino acids: CASSFFSGSPENIQYF.

The J gene is TRBJ2-5, the V gene TRBV7-2, with 8 bases aligning to TRBD2. The germline V gene has CDR1 SGHTA and CDR2 FQGNSA. CDR3 length: 16 residues. The trim removed 5 bases at V and 1 base at J, leaving 9 bases unmatched. As DNA, the CDR3 is TGTGCCAGCAGCCTTGGAGGCGGGGGGTTCCAAGAGACCCAGTACTTC. As protein: CASSLGGGGFQETQYF.

This chain joins TRBV24-1 and TRBJ2-3; 9 bases are a match to TRBD2. Germline V gene lookup returns CDR1 KGHDR and CDR2 SFDVKD. J was trimmed by 4 bases and V by 5 bases; bases with no gene match: 15. This CDR3 comprises 18 residues. The CDR3 nucleotides read TGTGCCACCAGTGTCCCCTCCAGCGGGAGGAGGTTGGCAGATACGCAGTATTTT. Protein sequence: CATSVPSSGRRLADTQYF.

The table lists this clonotype with a count of one. A much more abundant neighbour one base away suggests this may be a read error. The genes are TRBV7-2 and TRBJ2-5, with 8 bases fitting TRBD2. This CDR3 has 14 residues. The germline gives CDR1 SGHTA, CDR2 FQGNSA. Unmatched junction bases numbered 8, after V lost 4 bases and J lost 7 bases. For the CDR3, the DNA is TGTGCCAGCAGCTCCCAGCGGGAGCGGGGGACCCAGTACTTC. It encodes CASSSQRERGTQYF.

This clonotype has a count of ten or more. V gene TRBV5-5 combines with J gene TRBJ2-6; a weak D match, TRBD1 (6 bases). Per the germline V gene, CDR1 is SGHKS and CDR2 is YYEKEE (reference sequence). This CDR3 is built from 16 residues. Trimming shortened V by 4 bases and J by 0 bases, and 11 bases separated the two germline ends. The CDR3 spells CASSVTGSSGANVLTF. In DNA form, the CDR3 reads TGTGCCAGCAGCGTCACAGGGAGCTCTGGGGCCAACGTCCTGACTTTC.

The chain couples TRBV12-3 or TRBV12-4 to TRBJ2-7; D possibly corresponds to TRBD2 (5 bases). Deletions cut 5 bases from V and 0 bases from J, with 11 bases between. The length of the CDR3 is 14 residues. The CDR3 protein is CASSNGILSYEQYF. The CDR3 nucleotides are TGTGCCAGCAGTAACGGGATCCTCTCCTACGAGCAGTACTTC.

This clonotype has more than one count but fewer than ten. The V gene is TRBV10-3, the J gene TRBJ1-2, with 7 positions matching TRBD1. Germline V lookup: CDR1 ENHRY, CDR2 SYGVKD. The CDR3 runs to 12 residues. V was pared by 7 bases and J by 8 bases, with 7 bases of the junction left unmatched. In DNA, the CDR3 is TGTGCCATCATGCAGGGGGGGGACGGCTACACCTTC. Translation gives CAIMQGGDGYTF.

The sample holds many counts of this clonotype. The chain has TRBV10-2 and TRBJ2-7, with D tentatively TRBD1 (7 bases). The CDR3 totals 14 residues. CDR1 WSHSY and CDR2 SAAADI come from the germline V gene. The V end lost 4 bases, the J end lost 2 bases, and 12 bases lay between the germline ends. The CDR3 DNA is TGCGCCAGCAGTGTCCCAGGGGGGCCCTACGAGCAGTACTTC. Its translation: CASSVPGGPYEQYF.

This sequence joins TRBV20-1 and TRBJ1-6; 9 bases agree with TRBD1. The CDR3 sequence is 17 residues long. CDR1 is DFQATT and CDR2 is SNEGSKA in the germline V gene (reference sequence). V was pared by 1 base and J by 4 bases, with 8 bases of the junction left unmatched. The CDR3 sequence is CSARGTGENLYNSPLHF. The CDR3, as DNA: TGCAGTGCTAGAGGGACAGGGGAGAATTTATATAATTCACCCCTCCACTTT.

This clonotype was detected ten times or more. This chain uses TRBV5-4 with TRBJ2-5, with D possibly TRBD2 on 5 matching bases. This CDR3 region has 14 residues. CDR1 is SGHNT, CDR2 YYREEE, per germline (reference sequence). V gave up 4 bases and J gave up 1 base, with 11 bases separating them. CDR3 sequence reads: CASSSGRLQETQYF. The DNA for the CDR3 is TGTGCCAGCAGCAGCGGACGCCTCCAAGAGACCCAGTACTTC.

This clonotype was observed a handful of times. The CDR3: CAVQGGAANYGYTF. CDR3 coding DNA: TGTGCCGTACAGGGGGGGGCAGCTAACTATGGCTACACCTTC. The rearrangement joins TRBV6-1 to TRBJ1-2; 8 bases align to TRBD1. The CDR3 totals 14 residues. V was clipped by 11 bases and J by 0 bases; unmatched bases: 8. Germline values: CDR1 MNHNS, CDR2 SASEGT.

This clonotype was counted between two and nine times. The gene calls are TRBV11-3 and TRBJ2-3; D is possibly TRBD1 or TRBD2 (6 bases each). The CDR3 has 11 residues. CDR1 and CDR2 from the germline V gene are SGHNT and YENEEA. V was trimmed by 5 bases and J by 10 bases, leaving 10 bases between them. The CDR3, as DNA: TGTGCCAGCAGCCCTGGGGGGCCGCAGTATTTT. It yields the protein CASSPGGPQYF.

This clonotype was detected only a few times. This chain uses TRBV6-2 or TRBV6-3 with TRBJ2-5; D is tentatively TRBD1 or TRBD2 (5 bases each). The J call is uncertain, as TRBJ2-7 better fits the DNA end. This CDR3 contains 14 residues. Germline lookup yields CDR1 MNHEY and CDR2 SVGEGT. For the CDR3, the DNA is TGTGCCAGCAGTTCCCCCGGGACCGCAAACGAGCAGTACTTC. It translates to CASSSPGTANEQYF.

J is TRBJ2-5 and V is TRBV20-1, with 10 positions matching TRBD2. Germline V gene sequence: CDR1 DFQATT, CDR2 SNEGSKA (reference sequence). The ends lost 5 bases at V and 5 bases at J; junction bases unmatched: 8. The CDR3 has 14 amino acids. Here the CDR3 DNA reads TGCAGTGCTGCCCCTAGCGGGGGTCGGGAGACCCAGTACTTC. This codes for CSAAPSGGRETQYF.

The rearrangement joins TRBV30 to TRBJ2-1, with D maybe TRBD2 (5 bases). V lost 1 base to trimming and J lost 4 bases, with 8 bases between them. Germline V gene data show CDR1 as GTSNPN and CDR2 as SVGIG (reference sequence). This CDR3 contains 13 residues. The CDR3 loop reads CAWSGGPYNEQFF. The CDR3 DNA reads as TGTGCCTGGAGTGGCGGGCCGTACAATGAGCAGTTCTTC.

The sample holds a few counts of this clonotype. This chain links TRBV5-1 with TRBJ2-5; D may match TRBD1 or TRBD2 (5 bases each). V was trimmed by 4 bases and J by 1 base, leaving 14 bases between them. This CDR3 spans 15 amino acids. In germline, CDR1 is SGHRS, CDR2 YFSETQ. This CDR3 reads CASSPRGVVQETQYF. The CDR3, as DNA: TGCGCCAGCAGCCCGAGAGGGGTTGTCCAAGAGACCCAGTACTTC.

The chain is built from TRBV29-1 and TRBJ1-1; weak D call: TRBD1 (5 bases). V was cut by 1 base and J by 0 bases, with 15 bases left in between. The CDR3 covers 16 residues. Germline loops: CDR1 SQVTM, CDR2 ANQGSEA. CDR3 loop: CSVEGDSGPLNTEAFF. The CDR3 nucleotides are TGCAGCGTTGAAGGTGACAGCGGACCCCTGAACACTGAAGCTTTCTTT.

This clonotype was picked up a small number of times. The chain recombines TRBV3-1 with TRBJ2-5; tentatively, D is TRBD1 (6 bases). Germline V lookup: CDR1 LGHDT, CDR2 YNNKEL (reference sequence). This CDR3 spans 14 amino acids. Trimming removed 5 bases from V and 1 base from J, with 11 bases in between. The CDR3 nucleotides read TGTGCCAGCAGCAACAGGGTCTCCCAAGAGACCCAGTACTTC. This encodes CASSNRVSQETQYF.

This clonotype showed up just a few times. The V call is TRBV10-3, the J call TRBJ1-2; 8 nucleotides match TRBD1. J was trimmed by 4 bases and V by 2 bases; bases with no gene match: 6. The germline V gene encodes CDR1 ENHRY and CDR2 SYGVKD. The CDR3 runs to 15 residues. This chain's CDR3 is CAISEAGGVGYGYTF. In DNA, the CDR3 is TGTGCCATCAGTGAGGCAGGGGGCGTAGGCTATGGCTACACCTTC.

This chain joins TRBV19 and TRBJ2-1, with D possibly TRBD2 on 6 matching bases. The last part of the DNA fits TRBJ2-7 better; the J call may be wrong. CDR1 and CDR2 (germline): LNHDA, SQIVND (reference sequence). This CDR3 has 14 residues. CDR3 sequence reads: CASTRRAGYNEQYF. CDR3 coding DNA: TGTGCCAGTACTAGGAGGGCCGGATACAATGAGCAGTACTTC.

The rearrangement links TRBV7-9 to TRBJ1-1; D might be TRBD1 (6 bases). Germline-derived CDR1 and CDR2 are SEHNR and FQNEAQ (reference sequence). This CDR3 has 15 amino acids. Trimming shortened V by 4 bases and J by 1 base, and 13 bases separated the two germline ends. CDR3 nucleotides: TGTGCCAGCAGCTCCAACAGGGAGAAGAACACTGAAGCTTTCTTT. As protein: CASSSNREKNTEAFF.

On this clonotype itself: The junction shows a germline mismatch at one end, possibly a read error. This sequence joins TRBV29-1 and TRBJ2-3; 8 nucleotides line up with TRBD2. This CDR3 has 15 residues. Germline-derived CDR1 and CDR2 are SQVTM and ANQGSEA. CDR3 residues: CSVVGWAGGVDAQYF. The CDR3 bases are TGCAGCGTTGTTGGTTGGGCGGGAGGAGTAGATGCGCAGTATTTT.